The sequence of this T cell receptor beta chain was determined in a study of CD8 T cells in ankylosing spondylitis. The study's findings and limits: Clones that were linked to disease were CD8+ and were relatively rare in peripheral blood. Disease-associated clones were reportedly significantly overrepresented in matched ankylosing spondylitis synovial fluid. Roughly eight highly homologous variants formed a TCR beta motif that appeared characteristic of ankylosing spondylitis blood.

A remark on this clonotype: The target antigen is unknown.

Scientists made TCR beta libraries using quantitative 5'-RACE with molecular barcodes. TCRdb ran MiXCR on the 5' RACE reads and lists one entry per CDR3 protein. The sample includes more than 400,000 distinct CDR3 sequences, over 4% of them seen just once. The TCR comes from a male donor with ankylosing spondylitis. The sample was blood, either unsorted or a sorted T cell fraction (not recorded which).

CDR3 DNA: TGCGCCAGCAGTCAATCGGGATGGGACATAGAAGGCTACACCTTC. Residues: CASSQSGWDIEGYTF. This chain joins TRBV23-1 and TRBJ1-2; D might be TRBD1 (6 bases). TRBV23-1 is an ORF for which the function is uncertain. Trimming pared 0 bases from V and 8 bases from J, leaving 16 bases between. The CDR3 runs to 15 residues.